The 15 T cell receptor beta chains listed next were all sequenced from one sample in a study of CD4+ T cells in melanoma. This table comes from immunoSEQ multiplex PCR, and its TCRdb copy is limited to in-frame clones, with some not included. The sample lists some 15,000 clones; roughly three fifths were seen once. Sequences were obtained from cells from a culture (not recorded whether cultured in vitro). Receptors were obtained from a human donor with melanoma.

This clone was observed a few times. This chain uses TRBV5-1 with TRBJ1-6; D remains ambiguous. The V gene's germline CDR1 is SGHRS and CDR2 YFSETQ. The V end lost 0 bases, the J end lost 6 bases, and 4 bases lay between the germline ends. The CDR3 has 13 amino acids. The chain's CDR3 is CASSLGGNSPLHF. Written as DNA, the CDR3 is TGCGCCAGCAGCTTGGGAGGTAATTCACCCCTCCACTTT. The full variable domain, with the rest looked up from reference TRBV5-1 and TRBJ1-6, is KAGVTQTPRYLIKTRGQQVTLSCSPISGHRSVSWYQQTPGQGLQFLFEYFSETQRNKGNFPGRFSGRQFSNSRSEMNVSTLELGDSALYLCASSLGGNSPLHFGNGTRLTVT.

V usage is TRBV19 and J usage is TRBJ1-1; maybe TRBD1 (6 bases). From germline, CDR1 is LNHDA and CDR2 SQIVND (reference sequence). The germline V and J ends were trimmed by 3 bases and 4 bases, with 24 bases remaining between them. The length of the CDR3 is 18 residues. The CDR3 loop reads CASSIGGGVFDTLTEAFF. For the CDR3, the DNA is TGTGCCAGTAGTATTGGAGGGGGGGTTTTTGACACACTCACTGAAGCTTTCTTT.

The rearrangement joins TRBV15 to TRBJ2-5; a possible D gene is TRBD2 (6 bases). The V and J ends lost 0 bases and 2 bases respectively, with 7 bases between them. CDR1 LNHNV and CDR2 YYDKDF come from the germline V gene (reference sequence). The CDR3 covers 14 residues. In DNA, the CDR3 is TGTGCCACCAGCAGAGATGCGGGGCAAGAGACCCAGTACTTC. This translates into CATSRDAGQETQYF. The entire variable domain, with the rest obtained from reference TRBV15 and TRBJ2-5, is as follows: DAMVIQNPRYQVTQFGKPVTLSCSQTLNHNVMYWYQQKSSQAPKLLFHYYDKDFNNEADTPDNFQSRRPNTSFCFLDIRSPGLGDTAMYLCATSRDAGQETQYFGPGTRLLVL.

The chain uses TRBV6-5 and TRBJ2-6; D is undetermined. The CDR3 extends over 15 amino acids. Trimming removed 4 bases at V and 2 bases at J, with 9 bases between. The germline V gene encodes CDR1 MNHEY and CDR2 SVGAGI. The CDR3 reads CASSLSGPGANVLTF. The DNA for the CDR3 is TGTGCCAGCAGTTTATCGGGCCCTGGGGCCAACGTCCTGACTTTC.

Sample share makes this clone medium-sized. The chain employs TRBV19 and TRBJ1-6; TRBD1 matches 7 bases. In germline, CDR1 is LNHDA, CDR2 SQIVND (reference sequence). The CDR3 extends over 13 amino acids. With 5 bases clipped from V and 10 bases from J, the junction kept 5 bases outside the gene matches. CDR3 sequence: CASSETGESPLHF. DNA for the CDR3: TGTGCCAGTAGTGAAACAGGGGAATCACCCCTCCACTTT.

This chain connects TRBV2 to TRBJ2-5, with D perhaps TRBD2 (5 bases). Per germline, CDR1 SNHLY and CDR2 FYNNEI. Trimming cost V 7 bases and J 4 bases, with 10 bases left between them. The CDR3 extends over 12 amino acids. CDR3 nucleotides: TGTGCCAGCATGGGAGATGGAGAGACCCAGTACTTC. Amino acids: CASMGDGETQYF.

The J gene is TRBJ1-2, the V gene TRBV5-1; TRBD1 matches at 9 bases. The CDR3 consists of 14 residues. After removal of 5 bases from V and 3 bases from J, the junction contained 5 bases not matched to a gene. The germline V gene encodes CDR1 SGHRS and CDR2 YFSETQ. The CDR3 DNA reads TGCGCCAGCAGATACACAGGGGGCGACTATGGCTACACCTTC. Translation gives CASRYTGGDYGYTF.

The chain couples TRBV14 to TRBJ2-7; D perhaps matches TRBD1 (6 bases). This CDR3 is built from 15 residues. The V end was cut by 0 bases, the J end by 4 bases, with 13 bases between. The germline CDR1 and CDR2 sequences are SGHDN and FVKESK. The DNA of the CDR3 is TGTGCCAGCAGCCAAGATAGGGCCAGGGGATACGAGCAGTACTTC. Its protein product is CASSQDRARGYEQYF.

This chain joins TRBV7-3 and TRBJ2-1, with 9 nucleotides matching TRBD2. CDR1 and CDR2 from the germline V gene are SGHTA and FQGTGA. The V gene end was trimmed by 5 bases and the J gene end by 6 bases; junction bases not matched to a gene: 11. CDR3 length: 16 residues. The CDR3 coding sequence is TGTGCCAGCAGCCGCGGGCGGGGGGGCCAGTTCAATGAGCAGTTCTTC. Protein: CASSRGRGGQFNEQFF.

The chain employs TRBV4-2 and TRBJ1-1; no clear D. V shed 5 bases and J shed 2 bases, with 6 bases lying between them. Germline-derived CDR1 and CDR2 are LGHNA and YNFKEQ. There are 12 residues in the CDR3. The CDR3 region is CASSGLNTEAFF. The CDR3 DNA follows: TGTGCCAGCAGCGGATTAAACACTGAAGCTTTCTTT.

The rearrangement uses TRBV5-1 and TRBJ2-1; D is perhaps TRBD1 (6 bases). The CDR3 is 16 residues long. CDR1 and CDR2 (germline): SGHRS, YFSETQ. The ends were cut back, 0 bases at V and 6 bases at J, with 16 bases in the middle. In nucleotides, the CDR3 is TGCGCCAGCAGCTTGGCCGCAGGGGACCTGGGCAATGAGCAGTTCTTC. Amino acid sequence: CASSLAAGDLGNEQFF.

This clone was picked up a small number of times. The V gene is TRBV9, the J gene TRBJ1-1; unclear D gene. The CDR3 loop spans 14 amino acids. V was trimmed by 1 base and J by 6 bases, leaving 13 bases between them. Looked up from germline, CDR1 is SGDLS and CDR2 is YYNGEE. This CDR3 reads CASSVLGRFSEAFF. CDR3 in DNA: TGTGCCAGCAGCGTATTGGGCAGGTTCTCTGAAGCTTTCTTT. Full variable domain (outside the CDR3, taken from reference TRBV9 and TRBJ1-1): DSGVTQTPKHLITATGQRVTLRCSPRSGDLSVYWYQQSLDQGLQFLIQYYNGEERAKGNILERFSAQQFPDLHSELNLSSLELGDSALYFCASSVLGRFSEAFFGQGTRLTVV.

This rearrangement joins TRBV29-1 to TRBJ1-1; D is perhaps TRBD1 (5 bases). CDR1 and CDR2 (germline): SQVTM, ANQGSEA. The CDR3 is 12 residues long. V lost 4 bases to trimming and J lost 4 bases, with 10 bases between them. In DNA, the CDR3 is TGCAGCGTTGGTGGGGGAAGCACTGAAGCTTTCTTT. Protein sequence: CSVGGGSTEAFF.

The CDR3 loop is CASRGGSTVRETQYF. The CDR3 DNA sequence: TGTGCCAGCCGCGGGGGGTCTACCGTAAGAGAGACCCAGTACTTC. The chain employs TRBV19 and TRBJ2-5; 8 positions match TRBD2. CDR1 is LNHDA, CDR2 SQIVND, per germline (reference sequence). The CDR3 has 15 amino acids. Trimming cost V 9 bases and J 4 bases; bases outside gene matches: 13.

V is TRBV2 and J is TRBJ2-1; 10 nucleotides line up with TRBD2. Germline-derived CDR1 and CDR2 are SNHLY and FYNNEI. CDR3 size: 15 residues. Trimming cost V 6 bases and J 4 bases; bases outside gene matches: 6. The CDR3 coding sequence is TGTGCCAGCAGCAGAATAGCGGGGGGTTACAATGAGCAGTTCTTC. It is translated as CASSRIAGGYNEQFF.